These T cell receptor beta chains were read from a single sample in a study of shared clonotypes between healthy human individuals. Generated by immunoSEQ multiplex PCR, the TCRdb table keeps only in-frame clones and is missing some. The profile shows about 1 million clones, around 74% of them singletons. The sequenced sample was memory CD4+ T cells sorted from blood. The source of these receptors is a young man in good health. CDR3s include the opening cysteine and the closing phenylalanine or tryptophan. Where a row states a size, it is once, few, many or the class of an expanded clone; other rows omit it.

CDR3aa	v_gene	j_gene	abundance
CASTRGSGRAGGQETQYF	TRBV9	TRBJ2-5	NA
CASSSQTSTNTGELFF	TRBV7-9	TRBJ2-2	NA
CASSKRTQANYGYTF	TRBV19	TRBJ1-2	NA
CASSEGRTGSGYGYTF	TRBV28	TRBJ1-2	NA
CASSLPVDSLNTEAFF	TRBV7-9	TRBJ1-1	few
CATSGGLAGAFQETQYF	TRBV15	TRBJ2-5	NA
CAWSVKSADGYTF	TRBV30	TRBJ1-2	NA
CASSFYRGPDQETQYF	TRBV7-2	TRBJ2-5	NA
CASSGGTALSYEQYF	TRBV6-1	TRBJ2-7	few
CASRSAEQSTEAFF	TRBV25-1	TRBJ1-1	many
CASSMNYEQYF	TRBV19	TRBJ2-7	NA
CASSLGRVPGYTF	TRBV7-2	TRBJ1-2	NA
CASSLLTGLNNYSNQPQHF	TRBV7-8	TRBJ1-5	NA
CASSLQAGGLRDTQYF	TRBV7-3	TRBJ2-3	NA